This T cell receptor beta chain came from a study of early T cells in non-severe SARS-CoV-2 infection. Germline trimming cut 3 bases from V and 2 bases from J; bases unmatched to any gene: 3. CDR3 length: 14 amino acids. Germline CDR1 reads MGHRA; CDR2 reads YSYEKL. Each CDR3 protein is one row after TCRdb ran MiXCR on the 5' RACE reads. Of tens of thousands of distinct CDR3 sequences detected, roughly 8.7% appear once; the ten largest clones hold around 3.7%. This chain links TRBV4-1 with TRBJ2-7; 8 bases align to TRBD1. This receptor was identified in an adult who was a healthcare worker with PCR-confirmed SARS-CoV-2 infection or an uninfected control (not recorded which). Sequencing used whole blood, obtained at baseline. This chain's CDR3 is CASSHGQGAYEQYF. The CDR3, as DNA: TGCGCCAGCAGCCATGGACAGGGAGCCTACGAGCAGTACTTC.